The entry that follows covers one TCR beta chain sequence. Antigen specificity is unknown. Profiling relied on immunoSEQ multiplex PCR, and the TCRdb table lists in-frame clones only, not all of them. The data contain 180,000 or so clones, around 85% of them singletons. This sample stems from a study of Ad26.COV2.S vaccination and SARS-CoV-2 variants. Overall study results and limits: Comparable non-spike TCR breadth was observed in vaccine and placebo recipients.

Germline CDR1 and CDR2: SGHNT and YYREEE (reference sequence). The CDR3 is 14 amino acids. Losses at the gene ends were 4 bases for V and 8 bases for J; bases not matched to a gene: 8. The V call is TRBV5-4, the J call TRBJ1-2, with 10 bases aligning to TRBD1. This clonotype was sampled from a human donor who had recovered from COVID-19. This specimen was peripheral blood, taken after recovery from COVID-19. CDR3 coding DNA: TGTGCCAGCAGCCGACCGGGACAGGGGTTAGGCTACACCTTC. Protein: CASSRPGQGLGYTF.